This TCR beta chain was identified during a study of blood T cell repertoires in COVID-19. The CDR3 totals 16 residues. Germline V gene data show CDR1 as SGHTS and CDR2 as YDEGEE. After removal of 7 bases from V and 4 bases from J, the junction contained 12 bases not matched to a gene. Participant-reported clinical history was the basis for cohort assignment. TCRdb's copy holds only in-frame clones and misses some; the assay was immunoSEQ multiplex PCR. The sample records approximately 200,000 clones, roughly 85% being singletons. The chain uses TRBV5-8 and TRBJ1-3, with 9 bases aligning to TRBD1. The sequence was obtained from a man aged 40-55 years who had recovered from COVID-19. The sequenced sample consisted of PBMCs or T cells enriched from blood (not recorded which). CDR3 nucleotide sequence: TGTGCCAGCGTAACTACAGGGGGCGCATCAGGAAACACCATATATTTT. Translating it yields CASVTTGGASGNTIYF.